A single count supports the clone carrying this TCR beta chain. Antigen specificity is unknown. The sample is drawn from a study of blood T cells in healthy people across ages. As for the study in general: Every two T cells gave about one barcoded beta molecule via template switching. Whole-study results and caveats: Shifts in expanded clonotypes may have been confounded by donor CMV status, which was unknown. Naive CD4+ cell counts and diversity both ran higher in long-lived than in aged donors.

A second about 6 to 11 cycle PCR used barcoded and J-beta primers. A template-switch adaptor that had 12 random nucleotides put a tag on each cDNA molecule. TCRdb processed the 5' RACE reads anew with MiXCR; each CDR3 protein has one entry. The sample contains under 2,000,000 distinct CDR3 sequences, approximately 50% of which appear only once. The sequence was collected from a woman aged 40 to 50 in good health. The sample was blood.

This chain's CDR3 is CASSQTGMLSNVLTF. CDR3 DNA sequence: TGTGCCAGCAGTCAAACGGGGATGTTGTCTAACGTCCTGACTTTC. The genes are TRBV6-2 or TRBV6-3 and TRBJ2-6, with D possibly matching TRBD2 (5 bases). This CDR3 is built from 15 residues. Germline V lookup: CDR1 MNHEY, CDR2 SVGEGT. The V and J ends lost 5 bases and 10 bases respectively, with 18 bases between them.